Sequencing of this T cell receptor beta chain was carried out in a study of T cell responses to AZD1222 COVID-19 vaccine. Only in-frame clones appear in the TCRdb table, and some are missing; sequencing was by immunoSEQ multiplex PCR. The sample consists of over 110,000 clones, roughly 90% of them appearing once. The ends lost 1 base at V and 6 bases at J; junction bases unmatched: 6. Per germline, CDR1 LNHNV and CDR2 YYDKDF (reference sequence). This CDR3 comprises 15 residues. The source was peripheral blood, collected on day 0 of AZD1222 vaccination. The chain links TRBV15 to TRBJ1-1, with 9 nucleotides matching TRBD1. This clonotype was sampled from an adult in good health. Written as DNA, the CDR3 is TGTGCCACCAGCAGAGCCCTACAGGGGGCGGCTGAAGCTTTCTTT. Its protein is CATSRALQGAAEAFF.